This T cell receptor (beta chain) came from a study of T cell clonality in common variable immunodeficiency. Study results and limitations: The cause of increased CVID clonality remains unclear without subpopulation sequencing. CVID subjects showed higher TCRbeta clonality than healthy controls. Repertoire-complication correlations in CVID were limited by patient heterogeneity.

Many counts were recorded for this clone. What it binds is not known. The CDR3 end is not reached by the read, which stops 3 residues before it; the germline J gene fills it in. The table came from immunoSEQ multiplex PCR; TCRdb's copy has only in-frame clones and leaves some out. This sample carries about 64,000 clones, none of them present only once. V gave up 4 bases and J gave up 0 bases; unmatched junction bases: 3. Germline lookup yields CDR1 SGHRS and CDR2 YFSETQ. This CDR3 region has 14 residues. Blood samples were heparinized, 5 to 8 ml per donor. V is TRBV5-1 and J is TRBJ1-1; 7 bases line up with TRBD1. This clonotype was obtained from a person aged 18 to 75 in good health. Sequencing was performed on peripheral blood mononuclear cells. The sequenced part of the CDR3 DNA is TGCGCCAGCAGCGCTACAGGGGTGAACACTGAA. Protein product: CASSATGVNTE. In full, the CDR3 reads CASSATGVNTEAFF.